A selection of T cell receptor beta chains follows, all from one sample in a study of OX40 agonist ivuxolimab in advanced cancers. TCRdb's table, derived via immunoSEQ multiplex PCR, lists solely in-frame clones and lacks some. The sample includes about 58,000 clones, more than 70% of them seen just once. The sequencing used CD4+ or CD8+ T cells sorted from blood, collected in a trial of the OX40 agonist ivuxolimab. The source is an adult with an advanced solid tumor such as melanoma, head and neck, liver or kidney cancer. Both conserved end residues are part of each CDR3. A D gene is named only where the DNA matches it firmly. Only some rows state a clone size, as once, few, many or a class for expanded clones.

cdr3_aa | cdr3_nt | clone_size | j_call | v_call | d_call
CASSQGHSYNEQFF | TGCGCCAGCAGCCAGGGTCACTCCTACAATGAGCAGTTCTTC | once | TRBJ2-1 | TRBV5-1 | .
CASSEASGYGNTIYF | TGTGCCAGCAGTGAAGCGTCCGGGTACGGAAACACCATATATTTT | . | TRBJ1-3 | TRBV2 | .
CATQYRGISYEQYF | TGTGCCACACAATACAGGGGGATCTCCTACGAGCAGTACTTC | . | TRBJ2-7 | TRBV2 | TRBD1
CSAAKSKPQGYEQYF | TGCAGCGCCGCTAAATCGAAGCCACAGGGGTACGAGCAGTACTTC | once | TRBJ2-7 | TRBV29-1 | TRBD1
CASSLAVARPLGEQFF | TGCGCCAGCAGCTTGGCCGTAGCTAGACCTTTGGGTGAGCAGTTCTTC | . | TRBJ2-1 | TRBV5-1 | .
CASRRTGGGRTAFF | TGTGCCAGCAGACGGACAGGGGGCGGTCGAACGGCTTTCTTT | few | TRBJ1-1 | TRBV6-5 | TRBD1
CASSPQGLLQETQYF | TGTGCCAGCAGCCCCCAAGGGCTACTTCAAGAGACCCAGTACTTC | . | TRBJ2-5 | TRBV7-7 | .
CASSLPGQATYEQYF | TGTGCCAGCAGCCTACCTGGACAGGCAACCTACGAGCAGTACTTC | once | TRBJ2-7 | TRBV5-4 | TRBD1
CASSEGDGYSNQPQHF | TGTGCCAGCAGTGAAGGGGACGGTTATAGCAATCAGCCCCAGCATTTT | . | TRBJ1-5 | TRBV6-1 | .
CSASPGYGYTF | TGCAGTGCTTCCCCGGGCTATGGCTACACCTTC | once | TRBJ1-2 | TRBV20-1 | .
CASSLGPDSSYEQYF | TGTGCCAGCAGCTTAGGCCCTGATAGTTCCTACGAGCAGTACTTC | . | TRBJ2-7 | TRBV11-3 | .